These 8 T cell receptor beta chains share one sample of origin, sequenced in a study of T cell responses to AZD1222 COVID-19 vaccine. Sequencing used immunoSEQ multiplex PCR; TCRdb keeps in-frame clones, though not all of them. The data show about 78,000 clones, around 90% seen once. The sequencing used peripheral blood, collected on day 0 of AZD1222 vaccination. The origin of the receptors is an adult in good health.

V gene TRBV5-1 combines with J gene TRBJ1-6, with a possible D match to TRBD1 (6 bases). Germline values: CDR1 SGHRS, CDR2 YFSETQ. The V end was cut by 6 bases, the J end by 10 bases, with 20 bases between. This CDR3 contains 15 residues. CDR3 sequence: CASTPSGGLRSPLHF. The CDR3 DNA follows: TGCGCCAGCACCCCAAGCGGGGGCTTGCGATCACCCCTCCACTTT.

The rearrangement uses TRBV7-9 and TRBJ1-6; TRBD1 agrees at 9 bases. Germline V lookup: CDR1 SEHNR, CDR2 FQNEAQ (reference sequence). The CDR3 is made up of 14 amino acids. V gave up 5 bases and J gave up 12 bases; unmatched junction bases: 8. Written as DNA, the CDR3 is TGTGCCAGCAGCCCCGGACAGGGGAAGTTACCCCTCCACTTT. Its protein is CASSPGQGKLPLHF.

About this clone itself: Other nucleotide sequences in the sample specify the same CDR3. CDR3 DNA sequence: TGTGCCAGCAGAACCTCGGGAAGGGGCTACGAGCAGTACTTC. This encodes CASRTSGRGYEQYF. This rearrangement joins TRBV7-9 to TRBJ2-7, with D perhaps matching TRBD1 or TRBD2 (5 bases each). The CDR3 consists of 14 residues. Germline CDR1 and CDR2: SEHNR and FQNEAQ (reference sequence). V gave up 6 bases and J gave up 3 bases, with 15 bases separating them.

The genes are TRBV6-5 and TRBJ1-2, with D perhaps matching TRBD1 (5 bases). Germline V lookup: CDR1 MNHEY, CDR2 SVGAGI. The CDR3 spans 15 residues. With 2 bases removed from V and 2 bases from J, the gap between germline ends came to 12 bases. The CDR3 sequence: CASSYRDGRNYGYTF. Written as DNA, the CDR3 is TGTGCCAGCAGTTACCGGGACGGGAGGAACTATGGCTACACCTTC.

The rearrangement joins TRBV11-3 to TRBJ2-5, with D tentatively TRBD2 (6 bases). CDR1 and CDR2 from the germline V gene are SGHNT and YENEEA. The V and J ends lost 1 base and 5 bases respectively, with 11 bases between them. The CDR3 covers 14 residues. CDR3 DNA: TGTGCCAGCAGCTTAGGCGGGACGGGCGAGACCCAGTACTTC. Residues: CASSLGGTGETQYF.

Only a few counts were recorded for this clone. This chain connects TRBV12-3 or TRBV12-4 to TRBJ2-7, with D uncertain. The CDR3 has 13 amino acids. V was pared by 2 bases and J by 3 bases, with 8 bases between. CDR3 bases: TGTGCCAGCAGTTTAAACCCGCGCTACGAGCAGTACTTC. This gives the protein CASSLNPRYEQYF.

The chain recombines TRBV7-6 with TRBJ2-5; 11 nucleotides align to TRBD2. In germline, CDR1 is SGHVS, CDR2 FNYEAQ. This CDR3 has 15 amino acids. The V gene end was trimmed by 2 bases and the J gene end by 5 bases; junction bases not matched to a gene: 4. The CDR3 spells CASSLTSGSFETQYF. The CDR3 DNA sequence: TGTGCCAGCAGCTTAACTAGCGGGAGTTTTGAGACCCAGTACTTC. Combining the CDR3 with reference TRBV7-6 and TRBJ2-5 gives the whole variable domain GAGVSQSPRYKVTKRGQDVALRCDPISGHVSLYWYRQALGQGPEFLTYFNYEAQQDKSGLPNDRFSAERPEGSISTLTIQRTEQRDSAMYRCASSLTSGSFETQYFGPGTRLLVL.

The gene calls are TRBV27 and TRBJ1-1; no definite D call. The CDR3 is made up of 14 amino acids. Trimming took off 2 bases at V and 3 bases at J, with 10 bases between the two ends. The V gene's germline CDR1 is MNHEY and CDR2 SMNVEV (reference sequence). The CDR3, as DNA: TGTGCCAGCAGTTTAAAGTTTGGGGACACTGAAGCTTTCTTT. This translates into CASSLKFGDTEAFF.